This T cell receptor beta chain was observed in a study of cytomegalovirus exposure and HLA in healthy donors. Study-wide points: The study flagged approximately 180 TCR beta chains as cytomegalovirus-associated.

This clone appeared a single time. The antigen is unknown. CDR3 size: 13 residues. CDR1 and CDR2 (germline): SGHAT, FQDESV (reference sequence). J was trimmed by 4 bases and V by 5 bases; bases with no gene match: 2. The table came from immunoSEQ multiplex PCR; TCRdb's copy has only in-frame clones and leaves some out. The profile covers approximately 210,000 clones, with 85% to 90% appearing a single time and 2.9% taken by the ten largest. The specimen sequenced was PBMCs. The V and J genes are TRBV11-1 and TRBJ2-1, with 7 bases fitting TRBD2. The TCR sequence derives from a woman younger than 30 in good health and CMV-seronegative. The CDR3 protein is CASSRTSYNEQFF. Here the CDR3 DNA reads TGTGCCAGCAGCCGGACTAGTTACAATGAGCAGTTCTTC. Using reference TRBV11-1 and TRBJ2-1 for the parts outside the CDR3, the full variable domain is EAEVAQSPRYKITEKSQAVAFWCDPISGHATLYWYRQILGQGPELLVQFQDESVVDDSQLPKDRFSAERLKGVDSTLKIQPAELGDSAMYLCASSRTSYNEQFFGPGTRLTVL.